The 6 T cell receptor beta chains listed next were all sequenced from one sample in a study of Ad26.COV2.S vaccination and SARS-CoV-2 variants. Clones were sequenced by immunoSEQ multiplex PCR, and TCRdb holds only the in-frame ones, with some missing. Of about 480,000 clones listed, 70% to 90% are singletons. Treatment meaning: some 20 received Ad26.COV2.S at low or high dose, single or two shots; about 5 received placebo; per-sample allocation not given. At day 63 after the first vaccine or placebo injection, samples were drawn. Source: peripheral blood, taken in a trial of Ad26.COV2.S vaccine versus placebo. These receptors were collected from a person between 18 and 65 years old who received the Ad26.COV2.S COVID-19 vaccine or a placebo.

The J gene is TRBJ1-6, the V gene TRBV28, with D maybe TRBD1 (5 bases). Trimming took off 5 bases at V and 7 bases at J, with 9 bases between the two ends. This CDR3 is 13 amino acids long. Germline lookup yields CDR1 MDHEN and CDR2 SYDVKM. The CDR3 sequence: CASSGRVNSPLHF. In nucleotides, the CDR3 is TGTGCCAGCAGTGGCAGGGTCAATTCACCCCTCCACTTT. Supplemented by reference TRBV28 and TRBJ1-6, the full variable domain reads DVKVTQSSRYLVKRTGEKVFLECVQDMDHENMFWYRQDPGLGLRLIYFSYDVKMKEKGDIPEGYSVSREKKERFSLILESASTNQTSMYLCASSGRVNSPLHFGNGTRLTVT.

The genes are TRBV6-1 and TRBJ2-1; 11 bases agree with TRBD2. From germline, CDR1 is MNHNS and CDR2 SASEGT. The V segment lost 2 bases and the J segment 5 bases; nucleotides outside the gene matches: 2. CDR3 length equals 15 residues. The CDR3 spells CASSELGLADNEQFF. As DNA, the CDR3 is TGTGCCAGCAGTGAATTGGGACTAGCGGACAATGAGCAGTTCTTC.

The V and J genes are TRBV5-1 and TRBJ2-6; no firm D call. Trimming took 2 bases from V and 3 from J, leaving 15 bases between them. There are 17 residues in the CDR3. Per the germline V gene, CDR1 is SGHRS and CDR2 is YFSETQ. The CDR3 coding sequence is TGCGCCAGCAGCTTTGCGCCCTCGGATTTTGGGGCCAACGTCCTGACTTTC. Protein: CASSFAPSDFGANVLTF.

The J gene is TRBJ2-1, the V gene TRBV6-2 or TRBV6-3; 10 nucleotides match TRBD2. The CDR3 runs 15 residues. CDR1 is MNHEY, CDR2 SVGEGT, per germline. With 6 bases clipped from V and 9 bases from J, the junction kept 11 bases outside the gene matches. The chain's CDR3 is CASSPSGSGRGEQFF. CDR3 DNA sequence: TGTGCCAGCAGCCCTAGCGGGAGCGGCCGGGGTGAGCAGTTCTTC.

J is TRBJ1-1 and V is TRBV19; possibly TRBD1 for D (6 bases). Trimming took off 7 bases at V and 1 base at J, with 19 bases between the two ends. The CDR3 consists of 16 residues. CDR1 and CDR2 from the germline V gene are LNHDA and SQIVND (reference sequence). The CDR3 DNA sequence: TGTGCCAGTACCCTTGGGCAGGGGAGGAAGAACACTGAAGCTTTCTTT. Encoded protein: CASTLGQGRKNTEAFF.

The gene calls are TRBV5-1 and TRBJ2-1; the D is unclear. CDR3 length: 14 amino acids. Germline V gene data show CDR1 as SGHRS and CDR2 as YFSETQ. The V and J ends lost 5 bases and 8 bases respectively, with 17 bases between them. The DNA for the CDR3 is TGCGCCAGCAGTATTGACTCGGCCCGAGATGAGCAGTTCTTC. This translates into CASSIDSARDEQFF.